This T cell receptor beta chain was sequenced for a study of blood T cell repertoires in COVID-19. As processed by the authors: Nucleated cell counts were estimated from reference gene primer amplification. Produced via immunoSEQ multiplex PCR; TCRdb's table is partial and in-frame only. V, J and clone size reflect that table, while D and trimming were determined from the DNA. The sample lists around 100,000 clones, around 90% occurring once. Per the germline V gene, CDR1 is SNHLY and CDR2 is FYNNEI. This CDR3 has 13 amino acids. The V end was cut by 7 bases, the J end by 2 bases, with 11 bases between.

The sequence was obtained from a man between 18 and 35 years old with acute or convalescent COVID-19. Sequenced input: peripheral blood. The chain joins TRBV2 to TRBJ1-1, with unresolved D. Here the CDR3 DNA reads TGTGCCAGCAATCCAGTCTTCAACACTGAAGCTTTCTTT. Amino acids: CASNPVFNTEAFF.